This record concerns one TCR beta chain sequence. Using immunoSEQ multiplex PCR, the repertoire was profiled, and TCRdb retains in-frame clones only, with some absent. The sample lists 400,000 to 550,000 clones, more than 85% occurring once. The sample originates from a study of blood T cell repertoires in COVID-19. Study details: Acute and convalescent COVID-19 specimens originated in the United States, Italy and Spain.

The clonotype was recovered from a woman between 25 and 40 years old with acute or convalescent COVID-19. Sequenced material: peripheral blood.

The CDR3 protein is CASSRTGGAGSNQPQHF. DNA for the CDR3: TGTGCCAGCAGCCGGACAGGGGGCGCGGGAAGCAATCAGCCCCAGCATTTT. The rearrangement joins TRBV5-7 to TRBJ1-5; TRBD1 agrees at 11 bases. TRBV5-7 is an ORF, with its function uncertain. Trimming took 4 bases from V and 1 from J; bases not matched to a gene: 7. The CDR3 covers 17 residues.